This T cell receptor (beta chain) was captured by sequencing in a study of T cell repertoires in cytomegalovirus infection. The table lists this clonotype with a few counts. TCRdb re-called the reads through MiXCR, storing one row per CDR3 protein. The sample lists approximately 180,000 distinct CDR3 sequences; about 21% were seen once. Sequences were obtained from PBMCs. This sequence originates from a human donor in good health (CMV status not recorded). Some clones in this sample may be carry-over from other donors' samples.

The DNA for the CDR3 is TGTGCCAGCAGCCAAGACCGTCAACTAGCGCCACGCACAGATACGCAGTATTTT. This encodes CASSQDRQLAPRTDTQYF. The V gene is TRBV14, the J gene TRBJ2-3, with 7 bases matching TRBD2. Germline V CDR1 and CDR2: SGHDN, FVKESK. The CDR3 length is 18 residues. With 0 bases clipped from V and 1 base from J, the junction kept 10 bases outside the gene matches.